Listed here are 10 T cell receptor beta chains from one sample, sequenced in a study of blood T cell repertoires in COVID-19. Measured with immunoSEQ multiplex PCR; TCRdb has only the in-frame clones, and not every one. The data contain more than 15,000 clones, roughly nine tenths of them singletons. Specimen: peripheral blood. Receptors originate from a human donor in a cohort sampled during active COVID-19.

This clone has just a few counts. In the same sample, other DNA sequences code for this CDR3. CDR3: CASSLGGGAYNEQFF. The CDR3 DNA reads as TGTGCCAGCAGCTTAGGCGGGGGGGCCTACAATGAGCAGTTCTTC. V usage is TRBV7-2 and J usage is TRBJ2-1, with TRBD2 identical over 9 bases. The CDR3 has 15 residues. CDR1 SGHTA and CDR2 FQGNSA come from the germline V gene. The trim removed 1 base at V and 2 bases at J, leaving 0 bases unmatched.

This clone was detected once. This rearrangement joins TRBV24-1 to TRBJ2-7; 10 bases map to TRBD1. V lost 7 bases, J lost 1 base, and 3 bases stayed unmatched. Germline CDR1 is KGHDR and CDR2 is SFDVKD. The CDR3 covers 14 residues. The chain's CDR3 is CATRDRGESYEQYV. In DNA, the CDR3 is TGTGCCACCAGGGACAGGGGGGAATCCTACGAGCAGTACGTC.

The gene calls are TRBV18 and TRBJ2-2; 10 bases map to TRBD2. This CDR3 region has 16 residues. In germline, CDR1 is KGHSH, CDR2 LQKENI. J gave up 4 bases and V 2 bases, and 4 bases lay outside the gene matches. The CDR3 nucleotides are TGTGCCAGCTCACCAGCTAGCGGGGGCGGCACCGGGGAGCTGTTTTTT. It is translated as CASSPASGGGTGELFF.

This sequence joins TRBV7-9 and TRBJ2-6; 8 bases are shared with TRBD2. Germline CDR1 and CDR2: SEHNR and FQNEAQ (reference sequence). The CDR3 consists of 19 residues. V trimming: 5 bases; J trimming: 1 base; junction bases outside the gene matches: 13. The CDR3 bases are TGTGCCAGCAGCCCCGGGGGGGGAAGAGGTCTGTCTGGGGCCAACGTCCTGACTTTC. Protein product: CASSPGGGRGLSGANVLTF. The full variable domain, completed using reference TRBV7-9 and TRBJ2-6, is DTGVSQNPRHKITKRGQNVTFRCDPISEHNRLYWYRQTLGQGPEFLTYFQNEAQLEKSRLLSDRFSAERPKGSFSTLEIQRTEQGDSAMYLCASSPGGGRGLSGANVLTFGAGSRLTVL.

This chain connects TRBV7-2 to TRBJ1-2; D uncertain. V was trimmed by 4 bases and J by 1 base, leaving 10 bases between them. The germline V gene encodes CDR1 SGHTA and CDR2 FQGNSA. The CDR3 totals 14 residues. The DNA for the CDR3 is TGTGCCAGCAGCTCGTACATCGTTAACTATGGCTACACCTTC. Its protein is CASSSYIVNYGYTF.

This sequence joins TRBV6-5 and TRBJ1-1, with TRBD1 identical over 7 bases. There are 15 residues in the CDR3. CDR1 and CDR2 (germline): MNHEY, SVGAGI. With 2 bases clipped from V and 4 bases from J, the junction kept 7 bases outside the gene matches. CDR3 sequence reads: CASSYGAGGTTEAFF. The CDR3 coding sequence is TGTGCCAGCAGTTACGGGGCAGGGGGGACCACTGAAGCTTTCTTT.

CDR3 sequence reads: CASSQDRSVKFF. CDR3 nucleotide sequence: TGCGCCAGCAGCCAAGATCGCTCGGTGAAGTTCTTC. The V call is TRBV4-1, the J call TRBJ2-1; D not resolved. Between the trimmed V and J ends, which lost 0 bases and 14 bases, there was a span of 11 bases. Germline CDR1 MGHRA, CDR2 YSYEKL. The CDR3 is 12 amino acids.

The table lists this clone with a few counts. One end of the junction varies from germline; a read error may be responsible. This chain connects TRBV7-7 to TRBJ2-2; D may be TRBD1 (6 bases). From germline, CDR1 is SSHAT and CDR2 FNYEAQ (reference sequence). The CDR3 runs to 15 residues. The CDR3 DNA reads TGTGCTAGCAGTCTCCAAACAGGGCTTAGCGGGGAGCTGTTTTTT. Amino acid sequence: CASSLQTGLSGELFF. The full variable domain, rest sourced from reference TRBV7-7 and TRBJ2-2, is GAGVSQSPRYKVTKRGQDVTLRCDPISSHATLYWYQQALGQGPEFLTYFNYEAQPDKSGLPSDRFSAERPEGSISTLTIQRTEQRDSAMYRCASSLQTGLSGELFFGEGSRLTVL.

The chain couples TRBV10-3 to TRBJ1-5; no definite D call. The V gene's germline CDR1 is ENHRY and CDR2 SYGVKD. The V end was cut by 6 bases, the J end by 2 bases, with 20 bases between. This CDR3 has 17 residues. CDR3 sequence: CAISSIPISSGNQPQHF. The CDR3 DNA sequence: TGTGCCATCAGCTCCATTCCGATATCCTCGGGCAATCAGCCCCAGCATTTT.

Concerning this clone: This sample also contains other DNA sequences that code for the same CDR3. The chain combines TRBV24-1 with TRBJ1-1, with D perhaps matching TRBD1 (6 bases). The CDR3 loop spans 13 amino acids. Per germline, CDR1 KGHDR and CDR2 SFDVKD. Trimming removed 7 bases at V and 1 base at J, with 9 bases between. The CDR3 region is CATRTGTNTEAFF. DNA for the CDR3: TGTGCCACCAGGACAGGCACGAACACTGAAGCTTTCTTT.